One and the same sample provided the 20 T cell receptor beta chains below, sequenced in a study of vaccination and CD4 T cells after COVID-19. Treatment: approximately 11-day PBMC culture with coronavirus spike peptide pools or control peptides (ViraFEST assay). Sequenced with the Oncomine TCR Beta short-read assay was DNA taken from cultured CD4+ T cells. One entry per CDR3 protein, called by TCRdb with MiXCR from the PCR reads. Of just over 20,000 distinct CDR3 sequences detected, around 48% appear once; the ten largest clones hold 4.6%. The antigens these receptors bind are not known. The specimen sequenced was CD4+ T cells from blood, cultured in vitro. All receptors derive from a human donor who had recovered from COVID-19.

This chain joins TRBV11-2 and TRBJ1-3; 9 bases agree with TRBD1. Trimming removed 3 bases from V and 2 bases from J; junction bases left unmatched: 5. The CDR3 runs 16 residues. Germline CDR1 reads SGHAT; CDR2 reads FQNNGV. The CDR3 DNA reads TGTGCCAGCAGCTTCGGGACAGGGAGAACTGGAAACACCATATATTTT. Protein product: CASSFGTGRTGNTIYF.

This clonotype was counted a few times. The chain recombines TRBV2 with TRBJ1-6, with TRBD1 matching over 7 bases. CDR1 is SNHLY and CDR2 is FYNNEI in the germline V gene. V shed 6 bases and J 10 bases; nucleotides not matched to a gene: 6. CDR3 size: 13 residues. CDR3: CASRTGRGSPLHF. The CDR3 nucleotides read TGTGCCAGCAGGACAGGGCGAGGGTCACCCCTCCACTTT.

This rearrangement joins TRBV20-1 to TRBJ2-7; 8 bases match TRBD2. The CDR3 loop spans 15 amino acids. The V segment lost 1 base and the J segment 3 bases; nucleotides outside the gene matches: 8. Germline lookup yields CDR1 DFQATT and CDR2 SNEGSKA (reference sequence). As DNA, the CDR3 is TGCAGTGCTAGAGTACAGCGGGGGACTGGCTACGAGCAGTACTTC. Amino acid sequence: CSARVQRGTGYEQYF.

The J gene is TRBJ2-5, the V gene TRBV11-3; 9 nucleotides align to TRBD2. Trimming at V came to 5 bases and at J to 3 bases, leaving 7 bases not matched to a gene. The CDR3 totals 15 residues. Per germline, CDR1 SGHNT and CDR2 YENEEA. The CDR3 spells CASSPSGTSKETQYF. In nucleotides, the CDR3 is TGTGCCAGCAGCCCTAGCGGGACTAGCAAAGAGACCCAGTACTTC.

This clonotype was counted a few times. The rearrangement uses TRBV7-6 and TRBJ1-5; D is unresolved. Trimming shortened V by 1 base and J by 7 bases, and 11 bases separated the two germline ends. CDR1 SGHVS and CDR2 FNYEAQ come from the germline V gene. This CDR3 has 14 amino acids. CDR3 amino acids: CASSLDRGNQPQHF. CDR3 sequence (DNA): TGTGCCAGCAGCTTAGATCGGGGTAACCAGCCCCAGCATTTT.

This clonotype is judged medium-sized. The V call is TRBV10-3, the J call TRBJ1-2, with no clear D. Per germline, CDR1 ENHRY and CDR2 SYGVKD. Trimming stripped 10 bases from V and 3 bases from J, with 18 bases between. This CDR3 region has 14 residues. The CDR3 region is CATRAPSKDYGYTF. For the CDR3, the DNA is TGTGCCACTCGGGCCCCCTCAAAGGACTATGGCTACACCTTC.

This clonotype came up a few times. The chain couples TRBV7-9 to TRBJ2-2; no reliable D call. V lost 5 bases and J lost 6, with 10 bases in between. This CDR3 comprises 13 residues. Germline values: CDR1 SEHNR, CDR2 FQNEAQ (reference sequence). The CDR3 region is CASSLTVAGELFF. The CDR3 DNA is TGTGCCAGCAGCCTAACCGTGGCCGGGGAGCTGTTTTTT. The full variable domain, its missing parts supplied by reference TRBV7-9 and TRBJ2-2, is DTGVSQNPRHKITKRGQNVTFRCDPISEHNRLYWYRQTLGQGPEFLTYFQNEAQLEKSRLLSDRFSAERPKGSFSTLEIQRTEQGDSAMYLCASSLTVAGELFFGEGSRLTVL.

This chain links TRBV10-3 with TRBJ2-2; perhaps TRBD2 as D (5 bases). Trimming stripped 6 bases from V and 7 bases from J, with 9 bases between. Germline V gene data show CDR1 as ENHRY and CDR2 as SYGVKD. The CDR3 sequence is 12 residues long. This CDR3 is CAIRREIGELFF. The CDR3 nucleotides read TGTGCCATCAGGAGGGAAATCGGGGAGCTGTTTTTT.

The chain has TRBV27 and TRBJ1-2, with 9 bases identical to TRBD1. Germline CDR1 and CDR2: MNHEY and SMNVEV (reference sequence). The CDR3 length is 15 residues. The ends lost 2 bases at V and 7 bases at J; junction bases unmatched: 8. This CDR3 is CASSLQPGQGFGYTF. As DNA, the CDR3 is TGTGCCAGCAGTTTACAACCGGGACAGGGTTTTGGCTACACCTTC.

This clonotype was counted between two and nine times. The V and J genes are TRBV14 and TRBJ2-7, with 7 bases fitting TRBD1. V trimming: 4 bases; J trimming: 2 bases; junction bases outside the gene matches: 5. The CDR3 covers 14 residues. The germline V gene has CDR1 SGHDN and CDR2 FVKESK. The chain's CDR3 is CASSPLGTAYEQYF. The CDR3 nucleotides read TGTGCCAGCAGCCCTCTCGGGACAGCCTACGAGCAGTACTTC.

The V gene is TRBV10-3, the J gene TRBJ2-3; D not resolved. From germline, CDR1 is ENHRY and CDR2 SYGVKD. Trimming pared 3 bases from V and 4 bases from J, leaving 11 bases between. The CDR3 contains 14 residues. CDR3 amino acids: CAISDDPPADTQYF. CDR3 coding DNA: TGTGCCATCAGTGACGACCCCCCCGCAGATACGCAGTATTTT.

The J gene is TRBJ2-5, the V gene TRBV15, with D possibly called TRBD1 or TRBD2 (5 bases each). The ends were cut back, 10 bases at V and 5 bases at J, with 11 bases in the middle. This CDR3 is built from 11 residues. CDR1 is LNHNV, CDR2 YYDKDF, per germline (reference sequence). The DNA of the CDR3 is TGTGCCATAGGGGCGGGCGAGACCCAGTACTTC. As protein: CAIGAGETQYF.

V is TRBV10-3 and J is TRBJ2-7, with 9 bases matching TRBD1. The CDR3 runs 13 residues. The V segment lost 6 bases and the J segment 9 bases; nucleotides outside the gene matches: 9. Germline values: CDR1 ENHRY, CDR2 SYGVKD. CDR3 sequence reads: CAIRLGQGSVQYF. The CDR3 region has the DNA TGTGCCATCAGACTGGGACAGGGATCAGTGCAGTACTTC.

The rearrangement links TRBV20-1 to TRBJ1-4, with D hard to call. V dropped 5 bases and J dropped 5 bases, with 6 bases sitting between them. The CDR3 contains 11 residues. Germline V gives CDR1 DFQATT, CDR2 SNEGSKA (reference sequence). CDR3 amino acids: CSAWTNEKLFF. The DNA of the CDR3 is TGCAGTGCTTGGACCAATGAAAAACTGTTTTTT.

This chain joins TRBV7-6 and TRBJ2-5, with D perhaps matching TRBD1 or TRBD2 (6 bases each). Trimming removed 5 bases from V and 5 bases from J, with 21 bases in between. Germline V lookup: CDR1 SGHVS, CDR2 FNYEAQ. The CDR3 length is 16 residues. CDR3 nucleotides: TGTGCCAGCAGCCAGGGAGAGGCGGGGCAGGGGGAGACCCAGTACTTC. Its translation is CASSQGEAGQGETQYF.

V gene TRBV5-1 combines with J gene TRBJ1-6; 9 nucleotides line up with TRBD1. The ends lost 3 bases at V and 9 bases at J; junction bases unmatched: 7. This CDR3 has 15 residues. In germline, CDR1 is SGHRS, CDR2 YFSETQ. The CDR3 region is CASSSTGGERSPLHF. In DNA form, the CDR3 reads TGCGCCAGCAGCTCGACAGGGGGGGAACGTTCACCCCTCCACTTT. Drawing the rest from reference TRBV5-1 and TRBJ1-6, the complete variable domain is KAGVTQTPRYLIKTRGQQVTLSCSPISGHRSVSWYQQTPGQGLQFLFEYFSETQRNKGNFPGRFSGRQFSNSRSEMNVSTLELGDSALYLCASSSTGGERSPLHFGNGTRLTVT.

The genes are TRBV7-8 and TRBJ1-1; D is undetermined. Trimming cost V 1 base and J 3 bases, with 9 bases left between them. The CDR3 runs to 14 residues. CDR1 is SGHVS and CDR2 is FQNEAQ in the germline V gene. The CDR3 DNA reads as TGTGCCAGCAGCTTAGAATCAGCGTACACTGAAGCTTTCTTT. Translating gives CASSLESAYTEAFF. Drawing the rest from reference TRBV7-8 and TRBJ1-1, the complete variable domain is GAGVSQSPRYKVAKRGQDVALRCDPISGHVSLFWYQQALGQGPEFLTYFQNEAQLDKSGLPSDRFFAERPEGSVSTLKIQRTQQEDSAVYLCASSLESAYTEAFFGQGTRLTVV.

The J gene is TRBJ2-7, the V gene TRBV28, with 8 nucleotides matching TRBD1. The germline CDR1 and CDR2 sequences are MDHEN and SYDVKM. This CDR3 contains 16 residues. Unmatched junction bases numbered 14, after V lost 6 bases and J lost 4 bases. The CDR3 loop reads CASSATGTGDRYEQYF. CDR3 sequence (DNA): TGTGCCAGCAGCGCTACCGGGACAGGAGACCGGTACGAGCAGTACTTC. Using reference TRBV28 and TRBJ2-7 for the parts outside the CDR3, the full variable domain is DVKVTQSSRYLVKRTGEKVFLECVQDMDHENMFWYRQDPGLGLRLIYFSYDVKMKEKGDIPEGYSVSREKKERFSLILESASTNQTSMYLCASSATGTGDRYEQYFGPGTRLTVT.

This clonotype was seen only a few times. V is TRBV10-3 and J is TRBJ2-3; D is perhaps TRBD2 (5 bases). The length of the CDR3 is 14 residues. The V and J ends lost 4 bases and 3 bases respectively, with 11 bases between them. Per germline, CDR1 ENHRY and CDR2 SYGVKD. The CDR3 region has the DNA TGTGCCATCAGTGCTGGCTCGGGGACAGATACGCAGTATTTT. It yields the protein CAISAGSGTDTQYF.

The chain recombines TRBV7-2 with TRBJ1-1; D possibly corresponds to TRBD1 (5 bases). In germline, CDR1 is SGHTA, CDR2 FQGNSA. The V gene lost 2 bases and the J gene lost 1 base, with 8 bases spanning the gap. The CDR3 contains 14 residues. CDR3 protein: CASSLMTENTEAFF. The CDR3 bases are TGTGCCAGCAGCTTAATGACAGAGAACACTGAAGCTTTCTTT.